What follows is one TCR beta chain and its context. Antigen: not known. TCRdb's table, derived via immunoSEQ multiplex PCR, lists solely in-frame clones and lacks some. This table has approximately 200,000 clones, around 88% appearing once. These data belong to a study of cytomegalovirus exposure and HLA in healthy donors. Points from the study as a whole: There were 164 TCR beta chains listed as cytomegalovirus-associated.

The germline V gene has CDR1 MNHNY and CDR2 SVGAGI (reference sequence). V was pared by 5 bases and J by 3 bases, with 2 bases of the junction left unmatched. The CDR3 totals 13 residues. The chain links TRBV6-6 to TRBJ2-7, with TRBD1 matching over 9 bases. The TCR was taken from a woman between 18 and 29 years old in good health and CMV-seronegative. The specimen was PBMCs. CDR3 residues: CASSKTGGYEQYF. The CDR3 nucleotides read TGTGCCAGCAGTAAGACAGGGGGCTACGAGCAGTACTTC.